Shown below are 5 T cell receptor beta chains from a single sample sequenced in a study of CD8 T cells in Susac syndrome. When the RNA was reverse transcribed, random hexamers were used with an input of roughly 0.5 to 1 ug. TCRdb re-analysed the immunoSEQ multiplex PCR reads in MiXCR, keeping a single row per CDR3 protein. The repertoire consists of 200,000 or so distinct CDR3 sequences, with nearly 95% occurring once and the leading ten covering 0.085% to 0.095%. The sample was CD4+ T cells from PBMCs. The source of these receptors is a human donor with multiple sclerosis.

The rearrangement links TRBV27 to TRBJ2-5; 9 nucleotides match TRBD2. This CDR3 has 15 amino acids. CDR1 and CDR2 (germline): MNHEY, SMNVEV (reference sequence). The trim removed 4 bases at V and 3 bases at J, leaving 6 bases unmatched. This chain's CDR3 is CASSSPAGGKETQYF. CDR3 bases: TGTGCCAGCAGTTCCCCCGCGGGGGGGAAAGAGACCCAGTACTTC.

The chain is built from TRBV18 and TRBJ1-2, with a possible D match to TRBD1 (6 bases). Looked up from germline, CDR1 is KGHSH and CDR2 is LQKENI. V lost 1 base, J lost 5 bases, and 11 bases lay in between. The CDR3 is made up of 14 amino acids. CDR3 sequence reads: CASSPQEGGYGYTF. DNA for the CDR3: TGTGCCAGCTCACCACAAGAGGGGGGATATGGCTACACCTTC. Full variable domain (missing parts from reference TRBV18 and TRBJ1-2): NAGVMQNPRHLVRRRGQEARLRCSPMKGHSHVYWYRQLPEEGLKFMVYLQKENIIDESGMPKERFSAEFPKEGPSILRIQQVVRGDSAAYFCASSPQEGGYGYTFGSGTRLTVV.

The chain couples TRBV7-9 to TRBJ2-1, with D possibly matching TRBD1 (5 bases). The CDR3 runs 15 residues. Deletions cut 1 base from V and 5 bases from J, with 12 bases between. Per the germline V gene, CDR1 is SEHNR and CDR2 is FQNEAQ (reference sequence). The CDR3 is CASSLEPGAHNEQFF. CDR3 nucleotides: TGTGCCAGCAGCTTAGAGCCTGGGGCCCACAATGAGCAGTTCTTC.

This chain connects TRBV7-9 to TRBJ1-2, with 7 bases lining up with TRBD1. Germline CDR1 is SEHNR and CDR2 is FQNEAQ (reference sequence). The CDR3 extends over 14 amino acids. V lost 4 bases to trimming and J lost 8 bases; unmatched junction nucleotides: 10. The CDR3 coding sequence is TGTGCCAGCAGCTACGCTGACAGGGAAGGGGGCTACACCTTC. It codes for CASSYADREGGYTF.

In DNA form, the CDR3 reads TGTGCCAGCAGTCTCCGGAGACCTAACTATGGCTACACCTTC. It encodes CASSLRRPNYGYTF. J is TRBJ1-2 and V is TRBV12-3 or TRBV12-4; the D is unclear. The CDR3 spans 14 residues. V dropped 5 bases and J dropped 0 bases, with 10 bases sitting between them.